The 23 T cell receptor beta chains listed next were all sequenced from one sample in a study of cytomegalovirus exposure and HLA in healthy donors. With 60 Vbeta and 13 Jbeta primers, the PCR was carried out. Produced via immunoSEQ multiplex PCR; TCRdb's table is partial and in-frame only. The sample records 130,000 to 150,000 clones, 78% being singletons. Sequencing was done on a sample of PBMCs. These TCRs come from a woman aged 18-29 years in good health and CMV-seropositive.

The J gene is TRBJ1-2, the V gene TRBV27, with D maybe TRBD1 (6 bases). The germline CDR1 and CDR2 sequences are MNHEY and SMNVEV (reference sequence). The CDR3 is 12 amino acids. V lost 6 bases and J lost 8, with 13 bases in between. This CDR3 reads CASRRGTDGYTF. CDR3 nucleotide sequence: TGTGCCAGCAGGAGGGGGACGGACGGCTACACCTTC.

V is TRBV5-1 and J is TRBJ1-2; unclear D gene. Trimming removed 1 base from V and 5 bases from J, with 12 bases in between. CDR1 and CDR2 from the germline V gene are SGHRS and YFSETQ. There are 14 residues in the CDR3. The CDR3 sequence is CASSLRSGDYGYTF. CDR3 DNA sequence: TGCGCCAGCAGCTTGAGGAGCGGCGATTATGGCTACACCTTC. Drawing the rest from reference TRBV5-1 and TRBJ1-2, the complete variable domain is KAGVTQTPRYLIKTRGQQVTLSCSPISGHRSVSWYQQTPGQGLQFLFEYFSETQRNKGNFPGRFSGRQFSNSRSEMNVSTLELGDSALYLCASSLRSGDYGYTFGSGTRLTVV.

This chain joins TRBV15 and TRBJ1-6; D might be TRBD1 (6 bases). Germline CDR1 is LNHNV and CDR2 is YYDKDF (reference sequence). CDR3 size: 15 residues. Trimming removed 0 bases from V and 8 bases from J, with 11 bases in between. Here the CDR3 reads CATSRDRYRDSPLHF. The CDR3 bases are TGTGCCACCAGCAGAGATCGGTACAGGGATTCACCCCTCCACTTT.

The V and J genes are TRBV19 and TRBJ1-4; 9 positions agree with TRBD1. This CDR3 comprises 13 residues. J was trimmed by 8 bases and V by 7 bases; bases with no gene match: 5. Germline assignment: CDR1 LNHDA and CDR2 SQIVND (reference sequence). The DNA of the CDR3 is TGTGCCAGTATGGGACAGGGTGAAGAAAAACTGTTTTTT. Protein: CASMGQGEEKLFF.

In DNA, the CDR3 is TGTGCCAGCAGCTTGGGGGGCGGACAGGCCCAAGAGACCCAGTACTTC. It is translated as CASSLGGGQAQETQYF. The rearrangement uses TRBV5-4 and TRBJ2-5; 7 bases line up with TRBD1. The V gene's germline CDR1 is SGHNT and CDR2 YYREEE (reference sequence). With 0 bases clipped from V and 1 base from J, the junction kept 6 bases outside the gene matches. The CDR3 runs 16 residues.

The rearrangement joins TRBV7-2 to TRBJ1-6; D ambiguous. The V end lost 5 bases, the J end lost 14 bases, and 19 bases lay between the germline ends. The CDR3 is 14 amino acids. Germline V CDR1 and CDR2: SGHTA, FQGNSA. CDR3 in DNA: TGTGCCAGCAGCCTCGAAACTTCCAGCGGGTCCCTCCACTTT. This translates into CASSLETSSGSLHF.

The chain couples TRBV6-6 to TRBJ1-2; 10 bases fit TRBD1. The CDR3 loop spans 14 amino acids. The germline gives CDR1 MNHNY, CDR2 SVGAGI (reference sequence). J gave up 6 bases and V 0 bases, and 1 base lay outside the gene matches. The CDR3 region has the DNA TGTGCCAGCAGTTACTCGGGACAGGGGCATGGCTACACCTTC. Amino acid sequence: CASSYSGQGHGYTF.

The chain has TRBV13 and TRBJ2-1, with D perhaps TRBD2 (6 bases). This CDR3 has 15 amino acids. The germline V and J ends were trimmed by 0 bases and 5 bases, with 11 bases remaining between them. Per the germline V gene, CDR1 is PRHDT and CDR2 is FYEKMQ (reference sequence). The CDR3 bases are TGTGCCAGCAGCTTAGGACTAGCTGGGCACAATGAGCAGTTCTTC. It translates to CASSLGLAGHNEQFF.

The chain combines TRBV5-8 with TRBJ2-1; TRBD1 aligns across 9 bases. Germline assignment: CDR1 SGHTS and CDR2 YDEGEE. This CDR3 comprises 15 residues. Germline trimming cut 2 bases from V and 8 bases from J; bases unmatched to any gene: 8. The CDR3 region is CASSFNGQGRDEQFF. The CDR3 bases are TGTGCCAGCAGCTTTAATGGACAGGGGAGGGATGAGCAGTTCTTC.

This sequence joins TRBV10-3 and TRBJ1-4, with D perhaps TRBD1 (5 bases). V was pared by 4 bases and J by 10 bases, with 10 bases between. Germline loops: CDR1 ENHRY, CDR2 SYGVKD. CDR3 length: 12 residues. The CDR3 DNA sequence: TGTGCCATCAGTGCGGGGGGAGCAAAACTGTTTTTT. This encodes CAISAGGAKLFF.

The CDR3 bases are TGTGCCAGCAGCTTAGGGCGGATTAGCAATCAGCCCCAGCATTTT. Amino acid sequence: CASSLGRISNQPQHF. This chain links TRBV7-9 with TRBJ1-5; D call uncertain. V was clipped by 1 base and J by 0 bases, with 7 bases between them. The germline V gene has CDR1 SEHNR and CDR2 FQNEAQ (reference sequence). CDR3 length: 15 amino acids.

About this clone: Within the sample, other DNA sequences also encode this same CDR3. The rearrangement links TRBV18 to TRBJ1-1; D may be TRBD1 (6 bases). The CDR3 is 14 amino acids. V gave up 7 bases and J gave up 3 bases, with 15 bases separating them. The germline gives CDR1 KGHSH, CDR2 LQKENI. DNA for the CDR3: TGTGCCAGCTTTTCAGGGGCCGGGTACACTGAAGCTTTCTTT. As protein: CASFSGAGYTEAFF. The full variable domain, in which reference TRBV18 and TRBJ1-1 provide the parts outside the CDR3, is NAGVMQNPRHLVRRRGQEARLRCSPMKGHSHVYWYRQLPEEGLKFMVYLQKENIIDESGMPKERFSAEFPKEGPSILRIQQVVRGDSAAYFCASFSGAGYTEAFFGQGTRLTVV.

The chain couples TRBV19 to TRBJ2-7; D unclear. This CDR3 has 13 residues. Per germline, CDR1 LNHDA and CDR2 SQIVND (reference sequence). The ends were cut back, 3 bases at V and 4 bases at J, with 10 bases in the middle. The CDR3 DNA is TGTGCCAGTAGTATTTCCATGAGGTACGAGCAGTACTTC. Protein: CASSISMRYEQYF.

The rearrangement uses TRBV5-1 and TRBJ2-7; the D gene is possibly TRBD1 (5 bases). Deletions cut 1 base from V and 4 bases from J, with 12 bases between. The CDR3 loop spans 14 amino acids. Per the germline V gene, CDR1 is SGHRS and CDR2 is YFSETQ. The CDR3 nucleotides are TGCGCCAGCAGCTTGACAGGAGCTCAATACGAGCAGTACTTC. It translates to CASSLTGAQYEQYF.

The chain joins TRBV5-6 to TRBJ1-5; 10 bases map to TRBD1. With 6 bases clipped from V and 1 base from J, the junction kept 13 bases outside the gene matches. CDR1 and CDR2 (germline): SGHDT, YYEEEE. CDR3 length: 18 residues. Written as DNA, the CDR3 is TGTGCCAGCAACGAAGGACAGGGGGAATGGAAGAGCAATCAGCCCCAGCATTTT. This encodes CASNEGQGEWKSNQPQHF. Drawing the rest from reference TRBV5-6 and TRBJ1-5, the complete variable domain is DAGVTQSPTHLIKTRGQQVTLRCSPKSGHDTVSWYQQALGQGPQFIFQYYEEEERQRGNFPDRFSGHQFPNYSSELNVNALLLGDSALYLCASNEGQGEWKSNQPQHFGDGTRLSIL.

There are a few counts of this clone. The gene calls are TRBV10-3 and TRBJ1-2; 10 bases are shared with TRBD1. CDR1 ENHRY and CDR2 SYGVKD come from the germline V gene. CDR3 length: 13 amino acids. The J segment lost 4 bases and the V segment lost 4 bases, leaving 0 bases of the junction unmatched. CDR3 sequence: CAISGTGGYGYTF. CDR3 DNA sequence: TGTGCCATCAGTGGGACAGGGGGCTATGGCTACACCTTC.

The chain recombines TRBV5-4 with TRBJ2-7; D is perhaps TRBD1 (6 bases). The CDR3 covers 14 residues. Germline V CDR1 and CDR2: SGHNT, YYREEE (reference sequence). Trimming cost V 4 bases and J 1 base, with 12 bases left between them. CDR3 DNA: TGTGCCAGCAGCGCCACAGGGCCGTCCTACGAGCAGTACTTC. This encodes CASSATGPSYEQYF.

The rearrangement uses TRBV29-1 and TRBJ1-2; TRBD1 matches at 7 bases. Looked up from germline, CDR1 is SQVTM and CDR2 is ANQGSEA. Trimming cost V 6 bases and J 3 bases; bases outside gene matches: 10. The CDR3 consists of 14 residues. CDR3 amino acids: CSVAPPDRDYGYTF. CDR3 DNA: TGCAGCGTCGCACCCCCTGACAGGGACTATGGCTACACCTTC.

The V call is TRBV5-6, the J call TRBJ1-2; TRBD1 matches 8 bases. Trimming took 0 bases from V and 0 from J; bases not matched to a gene: 4. This CDR3 contains 16 residues. Germline loops: CDR1 SGHDT, CDR2 YYEEEE. The CDR3 region is CASSLARQGSNYGYTF. The CDR3 region has the DNA TGTGCCAGCAGCTTGGCGCGACAGGGGTCTAACTATGGCTACACCTTC.

The chain recombines TRBV15 with TRBJ2-7; 8 bases line up with TRBD1. The CDR3 consists of 15 residues. The V gene's germline CDR1 is LNHNV and CDR2 YYDKDF (reference sequence). The V and J ends lost 2 bases and 3 bases, in that order; junction bases with no gene match: 6. CDR3 DNA sequence: TGTGCCACCAGCAGATCGACCGGGACAGGCTACGAGCAGTACTTC. It translates to CATSRSTGTGYEQYF.

The rearrangement links TRBV28 to TRBJ1-4; no reliable D call. V dropped 5 bases and J dropped 7 bases, with 17 bases sitting between them. CDR1 MDHEN and CDR2 SYDVKM come from the germline V gene. This CDR3 spans 15 amino acids. DNA of the CDR3: TGTGCCAGCAGTACACGCGGTCGTAAGAGTGAAAAACTGTTTTTT. Amino acid sequence: CASSTRGRKSEKLFF. Based on the CDR3 plus reference TRBV28 and TRBJ1-4, the full variable domain is DVKVTQSSRYLVKRTGEKVFLECVQDMDHENMFWYRQDPGLGLRLIYFSYDVKMKEKGDIPEGYSVSREKKERFSLILESASTNQTSMYLCASSTRGRKSEKLFFGSGTQLSVL.

The chain couples TRBV10-3 to TRBJ1-2; 9 bases line up with TRBD1. The CDR3 has 14 residues. Trimming removed 2 bases from V and 8 bases from J; junction bases left unmatched: 6. Germline CDR1 and CDR2: ENHRY and SYGVKD. The CDR3 region has the DNA TGTGCCATCAGTGAGCCTGACAGGGGGGGAGGCTACACCTTC. It codes for CAISEPDRGGGYTF.

This clone has more than one count but fewer than ten. V and J are TRBV7-6 and TRBJ1-1; a weak D match, TRBD1 (5 bases). The germline V gene encodes CDR1 SGHVS and CDR2 FNYEAQ. This CDR3 has 15 residues. Trimming pared 1 base from V and 4 bases from J, leaving 13 bases between. In DNA, the CDR3 is TGTGCCAGCAGCTTAGATTTCTTGGGGGGCACTGAAGCTTTCTTT. Its protein is CASSLDFLGGTEAFF.